This T cell receptor (beta chain) was documented in a study of blood T cell repertoires in COVID-19. Study information: Researchers got acute and convalescent COVID-19 samples from the United States, Italy and Spain.

Under the authors' procedure: Amplifying reference gene primers gave estimates of nucleated cell counts. Clones were sequenced by immunoSEQ multiplex PCR, and TCRdb holds only the in-frame ones, with some missing. V, J and clone size reflect that table, while D and trimming were determined from the DNA. Of 280,000 or so clones listed, around 90% are singletons. Participants spanned ages roughly 18 to 95 years and resided in fewer than 30 US areas. This clonotype was obtained from a young woman with acute COVID-19. Input material: PBMCs or T cells enriched from blood (not recorded which).

The CDR3 DNA follows: TGTGCCAGCAGTGAAGAGGTGGGACTAGCGGGAGTATCCTACGAGCAGTACTTC. Its translation: CASSEEVGLAGVSYEQYF. This chain links TRBV6-1 with TRBJ2-7; TRBD2 agrees at 14 bases. CDR3 length: 18 amino acids. Germline V gene lookup returns CDR1 MNHNS and CDR2 SASEGT. J was trimmed by 1 base and V by 1 base; bases with no gene match: 6.